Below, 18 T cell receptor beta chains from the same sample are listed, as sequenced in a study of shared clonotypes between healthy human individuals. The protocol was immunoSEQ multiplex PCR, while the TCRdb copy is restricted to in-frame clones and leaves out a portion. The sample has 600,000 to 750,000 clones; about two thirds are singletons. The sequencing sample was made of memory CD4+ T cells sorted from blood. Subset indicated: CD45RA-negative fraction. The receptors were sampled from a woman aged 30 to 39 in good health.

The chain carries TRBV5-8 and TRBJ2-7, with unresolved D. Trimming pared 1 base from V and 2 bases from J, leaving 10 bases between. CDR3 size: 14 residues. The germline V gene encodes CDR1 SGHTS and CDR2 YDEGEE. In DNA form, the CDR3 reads TGTGCCAGCAGCTTGTTTCCGGCAGCCTACGAGCAGTACTTC. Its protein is CASSLFPAAYEQYF. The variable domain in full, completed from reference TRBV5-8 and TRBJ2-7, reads EAGVTQSPTHLIKTRGQQATLRCSPISGHTSVYWYQQALGLGLQFLLWYDEGEERNRGNFPPRFSGRQFPNYSSELNVNALELEDSALYLCASSLFPAAYEQYFGPGTRLTVT.

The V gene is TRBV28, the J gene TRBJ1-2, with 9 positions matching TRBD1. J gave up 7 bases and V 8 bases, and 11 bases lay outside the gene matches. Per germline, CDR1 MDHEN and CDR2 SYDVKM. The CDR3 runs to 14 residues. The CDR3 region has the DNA TGTGCCAGCCAAGAACAGGGGGCTTTTGGTGGCTACACCTTC. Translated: CASQEQGAFGGYTF.

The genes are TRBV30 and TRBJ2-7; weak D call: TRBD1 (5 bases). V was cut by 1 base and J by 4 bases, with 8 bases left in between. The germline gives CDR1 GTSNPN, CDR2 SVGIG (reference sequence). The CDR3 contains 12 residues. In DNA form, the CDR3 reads TGTGCCTGGAGTGCCCAGGGTTACGAGCAGTACTTC. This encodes CAWSAQGYEQYF.

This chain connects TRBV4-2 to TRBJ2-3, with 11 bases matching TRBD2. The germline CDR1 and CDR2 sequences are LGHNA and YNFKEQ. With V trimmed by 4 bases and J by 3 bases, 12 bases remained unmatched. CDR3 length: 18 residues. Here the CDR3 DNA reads TGTGCCAGCAGCCGCCTACTAGCGGGAGTTACCGTTACAGATACGCAGTATTTT. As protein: CASSRLLAGVTVTDTQYF.

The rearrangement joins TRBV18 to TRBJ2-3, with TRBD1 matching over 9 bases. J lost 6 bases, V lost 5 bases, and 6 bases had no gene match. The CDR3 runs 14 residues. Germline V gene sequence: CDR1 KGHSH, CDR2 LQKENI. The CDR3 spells CASSSTGGVDTQYF. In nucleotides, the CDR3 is TGTGCCAGCTCATCAACAGGGGGCGTGGATACGCAGTATTTT.

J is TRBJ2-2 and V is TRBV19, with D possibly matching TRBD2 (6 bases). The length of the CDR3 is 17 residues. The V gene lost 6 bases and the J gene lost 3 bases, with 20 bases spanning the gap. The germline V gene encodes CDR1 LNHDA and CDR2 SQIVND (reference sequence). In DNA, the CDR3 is TGTGCCAGTAGCCCAGGGCGCGCGGGATATGACACCGGGGAGCTGTTTTTT. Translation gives CASSPGRAGYDTGELFF.

The CDR3, as DNA: TGTGCCAGCAGCCAAGTCGAAGCGCGTAAAGGATGTCAGCCCCAGCATTTT. Its protein is CASSQVEARKGCQPQHF. This sequence joins TRBV14 and TRBJ1-5, with no clear D. V lost 1 base, J lost 6 bases, and 19 bases lay in between. Germline V gives CDR1 SGHDN, CDR2 FVKESK. CDR3 length: 17 residues.

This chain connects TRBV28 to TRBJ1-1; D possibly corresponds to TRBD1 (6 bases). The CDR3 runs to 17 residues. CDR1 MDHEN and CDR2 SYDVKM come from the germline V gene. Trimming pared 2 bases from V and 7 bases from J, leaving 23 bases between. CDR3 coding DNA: TGTGCCAGCAGTTTACATACCAAAAGGGTACAGGGTCTTGAAGCTTTCTTT. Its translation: CASSLHTKRVQGLEAFF.

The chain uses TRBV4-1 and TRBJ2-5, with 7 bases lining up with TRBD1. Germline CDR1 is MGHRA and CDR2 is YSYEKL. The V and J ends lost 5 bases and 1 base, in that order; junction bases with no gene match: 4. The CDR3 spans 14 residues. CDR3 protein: CASSWTGTQETQYF. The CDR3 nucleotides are TGCGCCAGCAGCTGGACAGGAACCCAAGAGACCCAGTACTTC.

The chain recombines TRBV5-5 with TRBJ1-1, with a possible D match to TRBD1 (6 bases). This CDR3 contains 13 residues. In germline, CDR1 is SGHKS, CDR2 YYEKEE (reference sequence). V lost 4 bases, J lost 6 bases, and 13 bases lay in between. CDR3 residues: CASSTTGLAEAFF. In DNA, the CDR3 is TGTGCCAGCAGCACCACAGGGTTGGCTGAAGCTTTCTTT.

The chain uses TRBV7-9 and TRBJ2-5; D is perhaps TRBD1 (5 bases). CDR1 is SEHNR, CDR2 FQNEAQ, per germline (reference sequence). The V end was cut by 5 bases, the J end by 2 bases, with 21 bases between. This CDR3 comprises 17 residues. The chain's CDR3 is CASSPWGRAVSQETQYF. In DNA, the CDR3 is TGTGCCAGCAGCCCATGGGGCAGGGCGGTTAGTCAAGAGACCCAGTACTTC.

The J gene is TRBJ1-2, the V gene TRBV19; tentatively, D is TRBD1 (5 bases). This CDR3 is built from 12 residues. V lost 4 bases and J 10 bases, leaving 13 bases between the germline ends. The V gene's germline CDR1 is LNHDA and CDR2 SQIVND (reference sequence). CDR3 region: CASSREGRDYTF. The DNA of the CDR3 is TGTGCCAGTAGTAGGGAGGGGCGCGACTACACCTTC.

CDR3 in amino acids: CASSSGTGGEKLFF. CDR3 nucleotide sequence: TGTGCCAGCAGCTCCGGGACAGGGGGTGAAAAACTGTTTTTT. The chain has TRBV5-4 and TRBJ1-4; the match to TRBD1 covers 11 bases. The V and J ends lost 3 bases and 7 bases, in that order; junction bases with no gene match: 2. Germline V lookup: CDR1 SGHNT, CDR2 YYREEE (reference sequence). This CDR3 has 14 residues.

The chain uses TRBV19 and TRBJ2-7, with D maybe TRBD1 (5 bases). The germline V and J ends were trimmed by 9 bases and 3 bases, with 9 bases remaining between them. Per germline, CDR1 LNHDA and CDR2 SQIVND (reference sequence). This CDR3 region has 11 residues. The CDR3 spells CASGHNYEQYF. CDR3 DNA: TGTGCCAGCGGACACAACTACGAGCAGTACTTC.

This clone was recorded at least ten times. CDR3: CATSRDLNVLGSSYEQYF. The CDR3 DNA reads TGTGCCACCAGCAGAGATCTTAATGTCTTGGGGAGCTCCTACGAGCAGTACTTC. This rearrangement joins TRBV15 to TRBJ2-7, with D possibly being TRBD2 (5 bases). This CDR3 is 18 amino acids long. Per the germline V gene, CDR1 is LNHNV and CDR2 is YYDKDF (reference sequence). Trimming stripped 0 bases from V and 0 bases from J, with 18 bases between.

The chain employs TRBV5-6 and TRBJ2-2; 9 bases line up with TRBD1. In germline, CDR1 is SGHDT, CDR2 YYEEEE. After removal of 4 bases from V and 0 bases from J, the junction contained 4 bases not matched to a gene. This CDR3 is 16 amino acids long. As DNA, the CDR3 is TGTGCCAGCAGCCGAGGACAGGGGACGAACACCGGGGAGCTGTTTTTT. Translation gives CASSRGQGTNTGELFF.

CDR3 DNA: TGTGCCAGCAGCAGAAACCCCAGCCGGAGGTTTACTTATGACTATGGCTACACCTTC. This codes for CASSRNPSRRFTYDYGYTF. The rearrangement uses TRBV11-2 and TRBJ1-2; D gene unclear. Germline assignment: CDR1 SGHAT and CDR2 FQNNGV. The CDR3 is 19 amino acids. V was trimmed by 5 bases and J by 3 bases, leaving 28 bases between them.

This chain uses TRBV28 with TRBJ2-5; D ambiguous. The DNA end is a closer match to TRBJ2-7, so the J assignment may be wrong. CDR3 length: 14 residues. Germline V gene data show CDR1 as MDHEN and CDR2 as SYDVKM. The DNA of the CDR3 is TGTGCCAGCAGTTTGGGTAGCCGCAGTTACGAGCAGTACTTC. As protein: CASSLGSRSYEQYF.